Included here is one T cell receptor (beta chain) sequence, with context. Antigen unknown. This CDR3 has 15 amino acids. V dropped 5 bases and J dropped 0; count of bases not matched to a gene: 5. Germline V gene sequence: CDR1 LNHDA, CDR2 SQIVND (reference sequence). Time point: pre-treatment sample, taken before nivolumab and TIL therapy. The tumor samples were excised metastases, mostly pleural nodules or supraclavicular lymph nodes. Sequencing used immunoSEQ v3. Survey-level samples got 2 million to 2.5 million read pairs; deep-level samples got roughly 5-6.5 million. The repertoire was sequenced with immunoSEQ multiplex PCR; TCRdb's copy has only in-frame clones and lacks some. The sample lists some 26,000 clones; roughly two thirds were seen once. The sample originates from a study of TIL therapy for anti-PD-1-resistant metastatic lung cancer. Study findings and constraints: This highly selected cohort may not generalize to typical lung cancer patients.

Here the sequenced sample was tumor tissue, taken at baseline. This TCR was sampled from a woman between 30 and 85 years old with non-small cell lung cancer. The chain combines TRBV19 with TRBJ1-1, with TRBD1 matching over 8 bases. As DNA, the CDR3 is TGTGCCAGTAGTGACAGGGGAACCATGAACACTGAAGCTTTCTTT. Encoded protein: CASSDRGTMNTEAFF.